The next 26 T cell receptor beta chains were all read from a single sample in a study of CD8 T cells in Susac syndrome. Random hexamers were used to reverse transcribe an amount of about 0.45 to 1 ug RNA. TCRdb itself ran the immunoSEQ multiplex PCR reads through MiXCR, one entry per CDR3 protein. The sample carries 250,000 to 300,000 distinct CDR3 sequences, about 88% recorded once. Sequences were obtained from CD8+ T cells from PBMCs. The receptors stem from a human donor with multiple sclerosis.

As to this clonotype: At one end, the junction sequence differs from germline, possibly due to a read error. The V gene is TRBV5-4, the J gene TRBJ2-7; 8 positions agree with TRBD2. This CDR3 has 15 residues. CDR1 is SGHNT and CDR2 is YYREEE in the germline V gene (reference sequence). CDR3 region: CASSTASGPSYGQYF. In DNA form, the CDR3 reads TGTGCCAGCAGCACAGCTAGCGGGCCTTCCTACGGGCAGTACTTC.

V usage is TRBV7-9 and J usage is TRBJ2-5; D perhaps matches TRBD1 (6 bases). The V end was cut by 2 bases, the J end by 4 bases, with 8 bases between. Germline CDR1 is SEHNR and CDR2 is FQNEAQ (reference sequence). The CDR3 runs 13 residues. Written as DNA, the CDR3 is TGTGCCAGCAGCTTATCAGGGGTAGAGACCCAGTACTTC. Its translation: CASSLSGVETQYF.

The chain combines TRBV7-9 with TRBJ2-6, with TRBD2 matching 16 bases. Germline trimming cut 4 bases from V and 1 base from J; bases unmatched to any gene: 4. Germline V gene sequence: CDR1 SEHNR, CDR2 FQNEAQ (reference sequence). The CDR3 loop spans 19 amino acids. CDR3 DNA sequence: TGTGCCAGCAGCTGGGGACTAGCGGGAGGGCCTTCTGGGGCCAACGTCCTGACTTTC. Translating it yields CASSWGLAGGPSGANVLTF. Together with reference TRBV7-9 and TRBJ2-6, the CDR3 gives the full variable domain: DTGVSQNPRHKITKRGQNVTFRCDPISEHNRLYWYRQTLGQGPEFLTYFQNEAQLEKSRLLSDRFSAERPKGSFSTLEIQRTEQGDSAMYLCASSWGLAGGPSGANVLTFGAGSRLTVL.

The rearrangement joins TRBV19 to TRBJ1-1, with D tentatively TRBD1 (5 bases). Trimming removed 6 bases at V and 1 base at J, with 6 bases between. The CDR3 spans 12 residues. In germline, CDR1 is LNHDA, CDR2 SQIVND (reference sequence). The CDR3 DNA reads TGTGCCAGTAGGAGGGGGAACACTGAAGCTTTCTTT. Translated, it gives CASRRGNTEAFF. Combining the CDR3 with reference TRBV19 and TRBJ1-1 gives the whole variable domain DGGITQSPKYLFRKEGQNVTLSCEQNLNHDAMYWYRQDPGQGLRLIYYSQIVNDFQKGDIAEGYSVSREKKESFPLTVTSAQKNPTAFYLCASRRGNTEAFFGQGTRLTVV.

This chain joins TRBV27 and TRBJ2-1, with D uncertain. There are 11 residues in the CDR3. The V gene's germline CDR1 is MNHEY and CDR2 SMNVEV (reference sequence). V lost 6 bases and J 9 bases, leaving 9 bases between the germline ends. The CDR3 reads CASSGRVEQFF. The CDR3 DNA follows: TGTGCCAGCAGCGGTAGGGTTGAGCAGTTCTTC.

J is TRBJ2-1 and V is TRBV14; 13 nucleotides line up with TRBD2. After removal of 3 bases from V and 4 bases from J, the junction contained 12 bases not matched to a gene. The CDR3 has 19 amino acids. Per germline, CDR1 SGHDN and CDR2 FVKESK. CDR3 nucleotide sequence: TGTGCCAGCAGCCAGGGTCCCGGGACTAGCGGGATCGTATACAATGAGCAGTTCTTC. Amino acids: CASSQGPGTSGIVYNEQFF.

The chain joins TRBV5-6 to TRBJ1-5, with a tentative D call TRBD1 (5 bases). Germline values: CDR1 SGHDT, CDR2 YYEEEE. The V gene lost 3 bases and the J gene lost 1 base, with 11 bases spanning the gap. The CDR3 consists of 15 residues. CDR3 in amino acids: CASSSGGTSNQPQHF. CDR3 nucleotide sequence: TGTGCCAGCAGCTCGGGGGGGACGAGCAATCAGCCCCAGCATTTT.

As concerns this clonotype: An end of the junction differs from the germline gene, which may be a read error. V gene TRBV5-1 combines with J gene TRBJ2-7, with D uncertain. The CDR3 consists of 13 residues. Germline CDR1 is SGHRS and CDR2 is YFSETQ. CDR3 amino acids: CASSLVPSYEQYF. Written as DNA, the CDR3 is TGTGCCAGCAGCTTAGTGCCGTCCTACGAGCAGTACTTC.

V is TRBV27 and J is TRBJ2-5; 11 bases are shared with TRBD2. Germline CDR1 reads MNHEY; CDR2 reads SMNVEV (reference sequence). This CDR3 has 17 amino acids. V trimming: 0 bases; J trimming: 5 bases; junction bases outside the gene matches: 8. The CDR3 region has the DNA TGTGCCAGCAGTTTATCGGTACTAGCGGGAGAATTGGAGACCCAGTACTTC. Translated: CASSLSVLAGELETQYF.

The chain employs TRBV19 and TRBJ1-1; no clear D gene. The CDR3 covers 13 residues. Deletions cut 5 bases from V and 6 bases from J, with 13 bases between. In germline, CDR1 is LNHDA, CDR2 SQIVND (reference sequence). CDR3 protein: CASSLLLGAEAFF. In DNA form, the CDR3 reads TGTGCCAGTAGTCTATTATTGGGCGCTGAAGCTTTCTTT.

V usage is TRBV27 and J usage is TRBJ2-7; weak D call: TRBD1 (6 bases). The CDR3 contains 12 residues. V gave up 6 bases and J gave up 5 bases, with 11 bases separating them. Germline-derived CDR1 and CDR2 are MNHEY and SMNVEV (reference sequence). The CDR3 DNA reads as TGTGCCAGCAGCCAGGGGTTTAACGAGCAGTACTTC. It yields the protein CASSQGFNEQYF.

This clonotype was detected a few times. V is TRBV10-3 and J is TRBJ2-7, with D possibly called TRBD1 or TRBD2 (5 bases each). The CDR3 covers 13 residues. V dropped 7 bases and J dropped 7 bases, with 17 bases sitting between them. CDR1 ENHRY and CDR2 SYGVKD come from the germline V gene. The CDR3 DNA sequence: TGTGCCATCAACGGGGCAGGCGCTTGGGAGCAGTACTTC. Translating it yields CAINGAGAWEQYF.

The chain links TRBV30 to TRBJ2-7; D remains ambiguous. Germline loops: CDR1 GTSNPN, CDR2 SVGIG (reference sequence). The CDR3 is made up of 12 amino acids. V was cut by 4 bases and J by 2 bases, with 9 bases left in between. CDR3 in DNA: TGTGCCTGGACCCCGATACCCTACGAGCAGTACTTC. Its translation is CAWTPIPYEQYF.

The chain's CDR3 is CASSLGQGDRRGQPQHF. In DNA form, the CDR3 reads TGTGCCAGCAGCCTGGGACAGGGGGATAGGAGAGGACAGCCCCAGCATTTT. V gene TRBV12-3 or TRBV12-4 combines with J gene TRBJ1-5; 11 nucleotides line up with TRBD1. Losses at the gene ends were 6 bases for V and 7 bases for J; bases not matched to a gene: 14. The length of the CDR3 is 17 residues.

The rearrangement joins TRBV11-2 to TRBJ2-3, with D possibly matching TRBD1 (5 bases). Germline lookup yields CDR1 SGHAT and CDR2 FQNNGV. Deletions cut 2 bases from V and 0 bases from J, with 18 bases between. The CDR3 sequence is 18 residues long. The CDR3 spells CASSLRGRTFTSTDTQYF. As DNA, the CDR3 is TGTGCCAGCAGCTTAAGGGGTAGGACGTTTACTAGCACAGATACGCAGTATTTT.

This sequence joins TRBV7-9 and TRBJ2-1; no clear D gene. The V end lost 3 bases, the J end lost 0 bases, and 12 bases lay between the germline ends. Per the germline V gene, CDR1 is SEHNR and CDR2 is FQNEAQ (reference sequence). This CDR3 has 16 amino acids. CDR3 sequence (DNA): TGTGCCAGCAGCTTTACGGACGCGAGCTCCTACAATGAGCAGTTCTTC. Amino acid sequence: CASSFTDASSYNEQFF.

The chain combines TRBV19 with TRBJ2-2; 8 positions agree with TRBD2. The ends lost 7 bases at V and 7 bases at J; junction bases unmatched: 8. CDR3 length: 14 amino acids. From germline, CDR1 is LNHDA and CDR2 SQIVND (reference sequence). The CDR3 reads CASTLTSANGELFF. As DNA, the CDR3 is TGTGCCAGTACCCTGACTAGCGCTAACGGGGAGCTGTTTTTT. The variable domain in full, with the rest retrieved from reference TRBV19 and TRBJ2-2, is DGGITQSPKYLFRKEGQNVTLSCEQNLNHDAMYWYRQDPGQGLRLIYYSQIVNDFQKGDIAEGYSVSREKKESFPLTVTSAQKNPTAFYLCASTLTSANGELFFGEGSRLTVL.

V and J are TRBV7-9 and TRBJ1-3; 9 bases are shared with TRBD1. CDR3 length: 14 residues. Germline CDR1 SEHNR, CDR2 FQNEAQ (reference sequence). The V segment lost 4 bases and the J segment 9 bases; nucleotides outside the gene matches: 7. As DNA, the CDR3 is TGTGCCAGCAGCTCGGGACAGGGCGTTAGCACCATATATTTT. This codes for CASSSGQGVSTIYF.

The chain employs TRBV27 and TRBJ2-2; D not certain. V shed 6 bases and J shed 3 bases, with 14 bases lying between them. The CDR3 length is 15 residues. Germline CDR1 and CDR2: MNHEY and SMNVEV (reference sequence). For the CDR3, the DNA is TGTGCCAGCAGCTCGGCGACAACTCACACCGGGGAGCTGTTTTTT. Its protein product is CASSSATTHTGELFF.

V usage is TRBV7-9 and J usage is TRBJ2-1, with 7 positions matching TRBD1. Germline V gives CDR1 SEHNR, CDR2 FQNEAQ (reference sequence). The CDR3 is 16 residues long. After removal of 6 bases from V and 1 base from J, the junction contained 9 bases not matched to a gene. The CDR3 DNA reads as TGTGCCAGCAGACAAGGGCCGGGACAGTCCTACAATGAGCAGTTCTTC. It encodes CASRQGPGQSYNEQFF.

This chain links TRBV9 with TRBJ2-1, with D perhaps assigned TRBD1 or TRBD2 (6 bases each). The V gene's germline CDR1 is SGDLS and CDR2 YYNGEE. This CDR3 spans 14 amino acids. V was cut by 2 bases and J by 4 bases, with 10 bases left in between. CDR3 in amino acids: CASSVWGAYNEQFF. The CDR3 nucleotides read TGTGCCAGCAGCGTCTGGGGGGCTTACAATGAGCAGTTCTTC.

This chain links TRBV12-3 or TRBV12-4 with TRBJ1-1; D gene ambiguous. V was pared by 3 bases and J by 1 base, with 9 bases between. The CDR3 loop spans 14 amino acids. The CDR3 nucleotides read TGTGCCAGCAGTTTTCCCCCTGGGAACACTGAAGCTTTCTTT. Its translation is CASSFPPGNTEAFF.

The V and J genes are TRBV12-3 or TRBV12-4 and TRBJ2-5; 8 bases are shared with TRBD1. The CDR3 extends over 13 amino acids. V dropped 4 bases and J dropped 5; count of bases not matched to a gene: 3. The CDR3 spells CASSSTGAETQYF. CDR3 DNA sequence: TGTGCCAGCAGTTCGACAGGGGCGGAGACCCAGTACTTC.

This clonotype has more than one count but fewer than ten. V and J are TRBV6-7 and TRBJ1-1; no clear D gene. TRBV6-7 is an ORF, and what it does is uncertain. The CDR3 covers 14 residues. The V end was cut by 6 bases, the J end by 0 bases, with 11 bases between. CDR3 sequence reads: CASRQSPVNTEAFF. The CDR3 DNA follows: TGTGCCAGCAGACAATCACCTGTGAACACTGAAGCTTTCTTT.

The chain couples TRBV2 to TRBJ1-2; D is uncertain. The CDR3 spans 13 residues. CDR1 SNHLY and CDR2 FYNNEI come from the germline V gene. V was trimmed by 6 bases and J by 6 bases, leaving 14 bases between them. DNA of the CDR3: TGTGCCAGCAGGGGAGTGGGAAGGGATGGCTACACCTTC. Its translation: CASRGVGRDGYTF.

The chain is built from TRBV9 and TRBJ2-5, with TRBD2 matching 7 bases. This CDR3 has 16 residues. Germline lookup yields CDR1 SGDLS and CDR2 YYNGEE. J lost 5 bases, V lost 0 bases, and 10 bases had no gene match. The CDR3 nucleotides read TGTGCCAGCAGCGTAGTCCCAGCGGGATATCAGGAGACCCAGTACTTC. Protein product: CASSVVPAGYQETQYF.